What follows are 2 T cell receptor beta chains derived from one specimen sequenced in a study of cytomegalovirus exposure and HLA in healthy donors. Both 60 Vbeta primers and 13 Jbeta primers went into the PCR. Method: immunoSEQ multiplex PCR; TCRdb's copy keeps in-frame clones and lacks some. This sample has about 90,000 clones, with roughly 66% found just once. The sequenced sample consisted of PBMCs. The receptors were sampled from a man aged 25 to 40 in good health and CMV-seronegative.

The chain carries TRBV7-9 and TRBJ1-1, with 9 bases that match TRBD1. The V and J ends lost 4 bases and 0 bases, in that order; junction bases with no gene match: 3. The germline CDR1 and CDR2 sequences are SEHNR and FQNEAQ (reference sequence). The CDR3 extends over 15 amino acids. CDR3 protein: CASSSDRGMNTEAFF. CDR3 nucleotide sequence: TGTGCCAGCAGCTCCGACAGGGGGATGAACACTGAAGCTTTCTTT.

The chain joins TRBV14 to TRBJ1-2, with D unresolved. CDR1 and CDR2 from the germline V gene are SGHDN and FVKESK. The CDR3 is 14 amino acids. Trimming stripped 4 bases from V and 3 bases from J, with 12 bases between. The CDR3 sequence: CASSLAGFDYGYTF. The CDR3 coding sequence is TGTGCCAGCAGCCTCGCGGGCTTTGACTATGGCTACACCTTC.